A selection of T cell receptor beta chains follows, all from one sample in a study of Graves' ophthalmopathy and Graves' hyperthyroidism. TCRdb re-derived calls from the multiplex PCR reads in MiXCR, one entry per CDR3 protein. Among over a million distinct CDR3 sequences listed, about two fifths were seen once. The sequencing input was peripheral blood or thyroid tissue (not recorded which). The receptors were gathered from an adult man with Graves' hyperthyroidism. The CDR3 runs from the conserved cysteine through the conserved F or W. The order of the fields is J gene, clone size, V gene, D gene, CDR3 DNA, CDR3 protein. A D gene is named only where the DNA matches it firmly. A clone size is listed for some rows: how often the clone was seen (once, few, many), or a class if it is expanded.

>TRBJ2-7|few|TRBV20-1|-
TGCAGTGCTAGAGACTACGGAGGGGGGTACGAGCAGTACTTC
CSARDYGGGYEQYF
>TRBJ2-7|many|TRBV29-1|-
TGCAGCGTGATCACAGGCAGTCACGAGCAGTACTTC
CSVITGSHEQYF
>TRBJ2-7|few|TRBV5-1|-
TGCGCCAGCAGCTTGGATTTGCGGGATGAGCAGTACTTC
CASSLDLRDEQYF
>TRBJ1-2|few|TRBV30|TRBD1
TGTGCCTGGATGGTAGACAGGGTCGAGGGCTACACCTTC
CAWMVDRVEGYTF
>TRBJ2-7|-|TRBV20-1|-
TGCAGTGTGCGCGGGACACGTACCTACGAGCAGTACTTC
CSVRGTRTYEQYF
>TRBJ2-6|many|TRBV12-3/TRBV12-4|-
TGTGCCAGCAGCGTTGGACAGTATGGGGCCAACGTCCTGACTTTC
CASSVGQYGANVLTF
>TRBJ2-2|few|TRBV20-1|TRBD2
TGCAGTGCTAGAGATTCTAGCGGGAGTTCCGGGGAGCTGTTTTTT
CSARDSSGSSGELFF
>TRBJ1-5|many|TRBV2|TRBD1
TGTGCCAGCAGTGAGGGACAGTTAAGCAATCAGCCCCAGCATTTT
CASSEGQLSNQPQHF
>TRBJ1-1|-|TRBV7-9|TRBD1
TGTGCCAGCAGCGGCTCGCAGGGGGAGAACACTGAAGCTTTCTTT
CASSGSQGENTEAFF
>TRBJ2-7|few|TRBV10-3|-
TGTGCCTCTCGGGGCAGACTCTCCTACGAGCAGTACTTC
CASRGRLSYEQYF
>TRBJ1-4|many|TRBV25-1|TRBD1
TGTGCCAGCAGTGATTTGTGGGGACAGCGGGGAGAAAAACTGTTTTTT
CASSDLWGQRGEKLFF
>TRBJ1-5|many|TRBV10-2|-
TGCGCCAGCAGTGACGGCGGGGACGGAGTCCGCAATCAGCCCCAGCATTTT
CASSDGGDGVRNQPQHF
>TRBJ1-5|-|TRBV5-1|TRBD1
TGCGCCAGCAGCCCCAGGTCACAGGGGAAGACTCAGCCCCAGCATTTT
CASSPRSQGKTQPQHF